This entry features one T cell receptor (beta chain) sequence. This sample was included in a study of blood T cell repertoires in COVID-19. Study as a whole: Material from acute and convalescent COVID-19 was sourced from the United States, Italy and Spain. Sources were T cells, B-cell-depleted T cells, or PBMCs; the material itself was cDNA or gDNA.

The CDR3 covers 13 residues. With 5 bases clipped from V and 4 bases from J, the junction kept 2 bases outside the gene matches. The germline CDR1 and CDR2 sequences are LNHDA and SQIVND (reference sequence). Seattle researchers signed up patients amid active infection and tracked them longitudinally. Original processing notes: Amplification of reference gene primers was used by the study to estimate nucleated cell counts. The repertoire was sequenced with immunoSEQ multiplex PCR; TCRdb's copy has only in-frame clones and lacks some. The V and J calls and clone size come from that table; D and trimming were worked out from the DNA. The sample records under 450,000 clones, approximately 89% being singletons.

The receptor's source is a woman aged 50 to 60 with COVID-19, enrolled during active disease. V usage is TRBV19 and J usage is TRBJ1-2; TRBD1 matches 9 bases. Sequencing was performed on peripheral blood. This chain's CDR3 is CASSADRGYGYTF. The CDR3 coding sequence is TGTGCCAGTAGTGCGGACAGGGGCTATGGCTACACCTTC.